One TCR beta chain is described in this entry. CDR3 length: 14 residues. V was clipped by 6 bases and J by 5 bases; unmatched bases: 9. CDR1 is LGHDT, CDR2 YNNKEL, per germline (reference sequence). This entry belongs to a study of blood T cell repertoires in COVID-19. The wider study: Sites in the United States, Italy and Spain provided acute and convalescent COVID-19 samples. Sources were T cells, B-cell-depleted T cells, or PBMCs; the material itself was cDNA or gDNA.

Seattle's cohort entered during active infection and was followed longitudinally. Original processing notes: Reference gene primer amplification gave nucleated cell count estimates. The method was immunoSEQ multiplex PCR; TCRdb's version includes in-frame clones alone and lacks a portion of them. V, J and clone size are those of that table, while D and trimming were read from the DNA. The sample lists 400,000 to 450,000 clones; about 88% were seen once. This chain uses TRBV3-1 (or the pseudogene TRBV3-2) with TRBJ1-1, with 7 positions matching TRBD1. The sequencing sample was made of peripheral blood. The TCR comes from a woman between 35 and 50 years old with COVID-19, enrolled during active disease. CDR3 DNA sequence: TGTGCCAGCAGTGGGGCCGACAGGGCTACTGAAGCTTTCTTT. It is translated as CASSGADRATEAFF.